This T cell receptor beta chain is from a study of a mutant IDH1 vaccine in newly diagnosed glioma. Study conclusions and caveats: The vaccine induced immune responses, and these occurred in around 93% of patients. The authors found pseudoprogression apparently unrelated to changes in top peripheral T cell clonotypes.

Measured with immunoSEQ multiplex PCR; TCRdb has only the in-frame clones, and not every one. The sample records roughly 45,000 clones, approximately 88% being singletons. A remark on this clone: The antigen is undetermined.

Trimming cost V 4 bases and J 1 base; bases outside gene matches: 5. CDR3 length: 16 residues. Germline loops: CDR1 SGHRS, CDR2 YFSETQ. The sample's time point: week 23, last vaccination. Mutant IDH1 20-mer peptide, at 300 ug, made up each vaccine dose, with topical imiquimod. The chain employs TRBV5-1 and TRBJ2-7, with 13 bases aligning to TRBD2. Sequences were derived from PBMCs, sampled from a glioma patient whose treatment included an IDH1 peptide vaccine. The source is a woman aged 18-35 years with glioma. Some clones in this sample may be carry-over from other donors' samples. DNA for the CDR3: TGCGCCAGCAGCAACAGACTAGCGGGGGGTTCCTACGAGCAGTACTTC. Translated: CASSNRLAGGSYEQYF. The full variable domain, its missing parts supplied by reference TRBV5-1 and TRBJ2-7, is KAGVTQTPRYLIKTRGQQVTLSCSPISGHRSVSWYQQTPGQGLQFLFEYFSETQRNKGNFPGRFSGRQFSNSRSEMNVSTLELGDSALYLCASSNRLAGGSYEQYFGPGTRLTVT.